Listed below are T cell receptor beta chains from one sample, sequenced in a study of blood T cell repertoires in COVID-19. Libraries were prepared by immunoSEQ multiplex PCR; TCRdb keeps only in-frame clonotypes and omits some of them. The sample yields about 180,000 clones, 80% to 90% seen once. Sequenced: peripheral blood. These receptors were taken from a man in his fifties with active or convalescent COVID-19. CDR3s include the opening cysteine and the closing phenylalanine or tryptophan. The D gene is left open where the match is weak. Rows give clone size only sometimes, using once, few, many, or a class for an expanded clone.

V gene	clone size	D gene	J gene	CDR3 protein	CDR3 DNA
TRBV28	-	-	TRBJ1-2	CASSRTDYGYTF	TGTGCCAGCAGCCGGACAGACTATGGCTACACCTTC
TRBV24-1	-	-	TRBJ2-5	CATSDPTRPRVETQYF	TGTGCCACCAGTGACCCGACTAGACCTCGCGTGGAGACCCAGTACTTC
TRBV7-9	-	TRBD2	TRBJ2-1	CASSSGRTSSAYNEQFF	TGTGCCAGCAGCTCCGGGCGGACTAGTTCGGCATACAATGAGCAGTTCTTC
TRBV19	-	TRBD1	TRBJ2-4	CASSQTGQEGNIQYF	TGTGCCAGTAGTCAAACGGGACAGGAGGGAAACATTCAGTACTTC
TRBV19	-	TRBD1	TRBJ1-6	CASSTGQVGSPLHF	TGTGCCAGTAGTACGGGACAGGTTGGTTCACCCCTCCACTTT
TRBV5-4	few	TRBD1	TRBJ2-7	CASSTMDRVAYEQYF	TGTGCCAGCAGCACCATGGACAGGGTAGCCTACGAGCAGTACTTC
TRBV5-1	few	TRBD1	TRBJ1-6	CASSYDREYNSPLHF	TGCGCCAGCAGTTATGACAGGGAGTATAATTCACCCCTCCACTTT
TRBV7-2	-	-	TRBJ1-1	CASSLRDEAFF	TGTGCCAGCAGCTTAAGAGATGAAGCTTTCTTT
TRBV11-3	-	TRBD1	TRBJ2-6	CASSSEGQSGANVLTF	TGTGCCAGCAGCTCCGAGGGACAGTCTGGGGCCAACGTCCTGACTTTC
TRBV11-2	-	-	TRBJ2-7	CASSLEVYLHEQYF	TGTGCCAGCAGCTTAGAAGTCTATCTCCACGAGCAGTACTTC
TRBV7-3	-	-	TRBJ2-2	CASSSLSGGELFF	TGTGCCAGCAGCTCCCTATCAGGGGGGGAGCTGTTTTTT
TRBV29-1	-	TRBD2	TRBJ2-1	CSVEQTRTSGRKLRFF	TGCAGCGTTGAACAAACCAGGACTAGCGGGAGAAAGCTGCGGTTCTTC
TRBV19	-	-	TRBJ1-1	CARSIKAFF	TGTGCCAGGAGCATCAAAGCTTTCTTT
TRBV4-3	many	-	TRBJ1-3	CASSVEGRNTIYF	TGCGCCAGCAGCGTGGAGGGGCGAAACACCATATATTTT
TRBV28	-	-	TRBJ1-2	CASSFRGGDYGYTF	TGTGCCAGCAGTTTCAGGGGTGGGGACTATGGCTACACCTTC
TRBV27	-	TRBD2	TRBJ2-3	CASSPHPGSGRGSDTQYF	TGTGCCAGCAGTCCCCATCCTGGTAGCGGGAGAGGATCAGATACGCAGTATTTT
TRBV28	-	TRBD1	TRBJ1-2	CASSSRDRGLKGYTF	TGTGCCAGCAGTAGTCGGGACAGGGGATTGAAAGGCTACACCTTC
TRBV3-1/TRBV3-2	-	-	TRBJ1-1	CASSSDRRRWFF	TGTGCCAGCAGCTCGGACAGAAGAAGGTGGTTCTTT
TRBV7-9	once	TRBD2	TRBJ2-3	CASRTGGGLTDTQYF	TGTGCCAGCAGAACGGGCGGGGGGCTCACAGATACGCAGTATTTT
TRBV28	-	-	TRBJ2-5	CASSPFEGGKETQYF	TGTGCCAGCAGTCCCTTTGAGGGGGGGAAAGAGACCCAGTACTTC
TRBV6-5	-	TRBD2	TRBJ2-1	CASGGVMGGEQFF	TGTGCCAGCGGGGGGGTTATGGGAGGTGAGCAGTTCTTC
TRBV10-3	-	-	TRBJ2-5	CAISESGQGKRETQYF	TGTGCCATCAGTGAGTCTGGGCAGGGGAAGAGGGAGACCCAGTACTTC
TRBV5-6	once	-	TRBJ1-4	CASSLIARREVGEKLFF	TGTGCCAGCAGCTTGATCGCACGGCGGGAGGTTGGTGAAAAACTGTTTTTT
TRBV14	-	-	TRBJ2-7	CASSQVVGSQGEQYF	TGTGCCAGCAGCCAAGTGGTAGGGTCCCAGGGCGAGCAGTACTTC
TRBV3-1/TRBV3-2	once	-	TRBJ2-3	CASSQWTHQSTDTQYF	TGTGCCAGCAGCCAGTGGACACATCAAAGCACAGATACGCAGTATTTT
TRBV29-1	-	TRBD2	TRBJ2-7	CSVDGASGNEQYF	TGCAGCGTTGACGGGGCTAGCGGGAACGAGCAGTACTTC
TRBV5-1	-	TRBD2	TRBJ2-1	CASSSGLAGGPHEQFF	TGCGCCAGCAGCTCGGGGCTAGCGGGAGGGCCGCATGAGCAGTTCTTC
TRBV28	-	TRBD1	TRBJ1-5	CASRTPGGSNQPQHF	TGTGCCAGCAGAACCCCAGGGGGGAGCAATCAGCCCCAGCATTTT
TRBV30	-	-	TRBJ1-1	CAYRVMMNTEAFF	TGTGCCTACAGGGTTATGATGAACACTGAAGCTTTCTTT
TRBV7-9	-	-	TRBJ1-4	CASSPPGGDIGKLFF	TGTGCCAGCAGCCCCCCCGGGGGTGACATCGGAAAACTGTTTTTT
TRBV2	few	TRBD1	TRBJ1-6	CASTKQGASDSPLHF	TGTGCCAGCACCAAACAGGGGGCTTCGGATTCACCCCTCCACTTT
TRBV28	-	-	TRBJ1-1	CASSIRGGIEAFF	TGTGCCAGCAGTATAAGGGGGGGGATTGAAGCTTTCTTT
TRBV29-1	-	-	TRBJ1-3	CSVESGGRRGQSSSGNTIYF	TGCAGCGTTGAATCGGGAGGCCGCAGGGGACAATCCTCATCTGGAAACACCATATATTTT
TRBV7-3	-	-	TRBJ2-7	CASSLYGGEQYF	TGTGCCAGCAGCTTATACGGGGGCGAGCAGTACTTC
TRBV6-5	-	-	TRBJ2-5	CASSSVPQETQYF	TGTGCCAGCAGTTCAGTCCCCCAAGAGACCCAGTACTTC
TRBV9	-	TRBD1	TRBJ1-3	CASSVDQGALGNTIYF	TGTGCCAGCAGCGTAGACCAGGGGGCATTAGGAAACACCATATATTTT
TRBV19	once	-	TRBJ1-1	CASSIATAYRRGAFF	TGTGCCAGTAGTATAGCGACAGCTTACCGCCGGGGGGCTTTCTTT
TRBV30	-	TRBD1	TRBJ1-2	CAWKPRQGSDYGYTF	TGTGCCTGGAAGCCTCGACAGGGGAGCGACTATGGCTACACCTTC
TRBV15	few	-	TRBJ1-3	CATSRWGLRGTSSGNTIYF	TGTGCCACCAGCAGATGGGGGCTGAGAGGGACCAGCTCTGGAAACACCATATATTTT
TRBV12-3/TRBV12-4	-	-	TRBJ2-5	CASAHLQETQYF	TGTGCCAGCGCGCATTTACAAGAGACCCAGTACTTC
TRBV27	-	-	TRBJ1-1	CASSLGGARTEAFF	TGTGCCAGCAGTTTGGGGGGGGCGAGAACTGAAGCTTTCTTT
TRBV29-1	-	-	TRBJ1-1	CSVTSNAGAFF	TGCAGCGTGACTTCGAACGCGGGGGCTTTCTTT
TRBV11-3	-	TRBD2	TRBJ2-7	CASSSGGSYEQYF	TGTGCCAGCAGCTCCGGCGGGAGCTACGAGCAGTACTTC
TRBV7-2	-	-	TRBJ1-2	CASALDRDYGYTF	TGTGCCAGCGCCTTGGACAGAGATTATGGCTACACCTTC
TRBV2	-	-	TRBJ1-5	CASLGGAGQPQHF	TGTGCCAGCCTTGGAGGGGCCGGTCAGCCCCAGCATTTT
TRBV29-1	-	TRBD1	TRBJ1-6	CSVGQGDSPLHF	TGCAGCGTTGGGCAGGGGGATTCACCCCTCCACTTT
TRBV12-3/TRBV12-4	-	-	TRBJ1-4	CASSFRVGEKLFF	TGTGCCAGCAGTTTCAGGGTAGGCGAAAAACTGTTTTTT
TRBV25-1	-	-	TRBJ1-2	CASSEPTLSRAANYGYTF	TGTGCCAGCAGTGAACCCACGCTATCGCGGGCGGCCAACTATGGCTACACCTTC
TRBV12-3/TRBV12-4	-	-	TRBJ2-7	CASRPPSSYEQYF	TGTGCCAGCAGGCCCCCGAGCTCCTACGAGCAGTACTTC
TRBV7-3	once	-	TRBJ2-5	CASSSGLGSQETQYF	TGTGCCAGCAGCTCCGGACTCGGTTCCCAAGAGACCCAGTACTTC
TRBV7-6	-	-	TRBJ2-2	CASSLGLTGGNTGELFF	TGTGCCAGCAGCTTAGGCCTGACAGGAGGGAACACCGGGGAGCTGTTTTTT
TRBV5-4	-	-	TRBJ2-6	CASSWGQFSGANVLTF	TGTGCCAGCAGCTGGGGACAATTTTCTGGGGCCAACGTCCTGACTTTC
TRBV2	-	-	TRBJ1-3	CASSAQTGVGNTIYF	TGTGCCAGCAGCGCACAAACGGGGGTTGGAAACACCATATATTTT